The clone carrying this TCR beta chain was recorded many times. Its antigen remains unknown. The sample belongs to a study of CD8 T cells in ankylosing spondylitis. Study conclusions and caveats: About 8 highly homologous variants made up a TCR beta motif that seemed to typify ankylosing spondylitis blood. Reportedly, disease-linked clones are significantly enriched in ankylosing spondylitis patients' matched synovial fluid. Prior work had noted some motif variants in reactive arthritis blood and synovial fluid.

TCRdb re-derived calls from the 5' RACE reads in MiXCR, one entry per CDR3 protein. The table lists about 340,000 distinct CDR3 sequences, roughly 14% of them singletons, with roughly 0.99% in the top ten. The CDR3 has 14 residues. CDR1 is SGHRS and CDR2 is YFSETQ in the germline V gene. Unmatched junction bases numbered 5, after V lost 0 bases and J lost 8 bases. The sequenced sample consisted of blood, either unsorted or a sorted T cell fraction (not recorded which). The chain joins TRBV5-1 to TRBJ2-1, with 7 nucleotides matching TRBD2. The TCR was taken from a male donor with ankylosing spondylitis or in good health (not recorded which). The CDR3 spells CASSLVAGADEQFF. The CDR3 DNA is TGCGCCAGCAGCTTGGTTGCGGGAGCCGATGAGCAGTTCTTC. The full variable domain, rest sourced from reference TRBV5-1 and TRBJ2-1, is KAGVTQTPRYLIKTRGQQVTLSCSPISGHRSVSWYQQTPGQGLQFLFEYFSETQRNKGNFPGRFSGRQFSNSRSEMNVSTLELGDSALYLCASSLVAGADEQFFGPGTRLTVL.